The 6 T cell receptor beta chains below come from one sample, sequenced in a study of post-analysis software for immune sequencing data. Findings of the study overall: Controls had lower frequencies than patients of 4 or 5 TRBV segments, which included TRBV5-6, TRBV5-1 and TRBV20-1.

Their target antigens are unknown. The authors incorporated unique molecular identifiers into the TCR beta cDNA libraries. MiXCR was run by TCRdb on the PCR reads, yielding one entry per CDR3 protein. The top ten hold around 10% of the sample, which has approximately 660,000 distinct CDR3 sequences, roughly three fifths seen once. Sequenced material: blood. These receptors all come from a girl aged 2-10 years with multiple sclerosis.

The CDR3 is CASSPWTSGVIPSYNEQFF. The CDR3 nucleotides are TGCGCCAGCAGCCCCTGGACTAGCGGGGTTATACCCTCCTACAATGAGCAGTTCTTC. The gene calls are TRBV5-1 and TRBJ2-1, with 12 bases matching TRBD2. CDR3 length: 19 amino acids. CDR1 SGHRS and CDR2 YFSETQ come from the germline V gene. The ends lost 4 bases at V and 0 bases at J; junction bases unmatched: 11.

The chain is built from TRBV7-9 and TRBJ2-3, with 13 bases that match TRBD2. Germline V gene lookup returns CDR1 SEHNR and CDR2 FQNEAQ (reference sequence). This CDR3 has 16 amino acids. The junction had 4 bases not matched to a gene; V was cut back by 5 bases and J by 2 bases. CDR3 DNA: TGTGCCAGCAGCCAGACTAGCGGGAGGAACACAGATACGCAGTATTTT. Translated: CASSQTSGRNTDTQYF.

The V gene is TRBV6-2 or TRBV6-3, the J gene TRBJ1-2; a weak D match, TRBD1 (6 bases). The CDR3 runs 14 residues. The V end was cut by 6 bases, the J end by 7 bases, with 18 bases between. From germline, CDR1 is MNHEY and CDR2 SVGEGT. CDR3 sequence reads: CASRYEGGRVGYTF. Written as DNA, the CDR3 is TGTGCCAGCAGGTACGAAGGGGGACGAGTTGGCTACACCTTC.

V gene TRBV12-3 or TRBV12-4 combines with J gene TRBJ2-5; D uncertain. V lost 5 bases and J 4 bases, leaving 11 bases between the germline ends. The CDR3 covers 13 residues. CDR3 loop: CASSQERLETQYF. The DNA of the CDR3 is TGTGCCAGCAGTCAGGAAAGGTTAGAGACCCAGTACTTC.

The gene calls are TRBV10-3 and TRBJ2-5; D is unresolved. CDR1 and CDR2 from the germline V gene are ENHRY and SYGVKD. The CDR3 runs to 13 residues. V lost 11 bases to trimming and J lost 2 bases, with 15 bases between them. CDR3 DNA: TGTGCCGCCTCCCCGGCCAGACAAGAGACCCAGTACTTC. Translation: CAASPARQETQYF.

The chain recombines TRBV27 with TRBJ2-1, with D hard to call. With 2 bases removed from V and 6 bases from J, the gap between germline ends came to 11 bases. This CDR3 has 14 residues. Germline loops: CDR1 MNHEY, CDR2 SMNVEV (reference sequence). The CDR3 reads CASSLVMAVNEQFF. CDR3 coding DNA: TGTGCCAGCAGTTTAGTAATGGCGGTCAATGAGCAGTTCTTC.